This T cell receptor (beta chain) was documented in a study of blood T cell repertoires in COVID-19. Looked up from germline, CDR1 is MDHEN and CDR2 is SYDVKM. V lost 6 bases, J lost 5 bases, and 14 bases lay in between. The CDR3 extends over 14 amino acids. Method: immunoSEQ multiplex PCR; TCRdb's copy keeps in-frame clones and lacks some. The sample has roughly 240,000 clones; more than 70% are singletons. The sequence came from a woman of 80 years or more with COVID-19, enrolled during active disease. The chain uses TRBV28 and TRBJ1-5, with D possibly matching TRBD1 (5 bases). The sample consisted of peripheral blood. The chain's CDR3 is CASSNQEGYQPQHF. The DNA for the CDR3 is TGTGCCAGCAGCAATCAGGAGGGGTATCAGCCCCAGCATTTT.